This TCR beta chain was profiled in a study of identical twins. TCRdb used MiXCR to reprocess the 5' RACE reads, holding one entry per CDR3 protein. This table holds approximately 1.8 million distinct CDR3 sequences, around 33% found once. Study-wide results and limits: The study drew conclusions from cross-sectional statistical analysis, not from following the same donors.

Ten or more counts support this clonotype. Its cognate antigen is unknown. This clonotype originated in a newborn girl in good health. Specimen: cord blood.

Here the CDR3 reads CASSQGQGRYGYTF. The CDR3 DNA is TGTGCCAGCAGCCAAGGACAGGGGAGGTATGGCTACACCTTC. The rearrangement uses TRBV4-2 and TRBJ1-2, with 8 positions matching TRBD1. CDR1 and CDR2 (germline): LGHNA, YNFKEQ. Germline trimming cut 1 base from V and 5 bases from J; bases unmatched to any gene: 3. This CDR3 region has 14 residues.